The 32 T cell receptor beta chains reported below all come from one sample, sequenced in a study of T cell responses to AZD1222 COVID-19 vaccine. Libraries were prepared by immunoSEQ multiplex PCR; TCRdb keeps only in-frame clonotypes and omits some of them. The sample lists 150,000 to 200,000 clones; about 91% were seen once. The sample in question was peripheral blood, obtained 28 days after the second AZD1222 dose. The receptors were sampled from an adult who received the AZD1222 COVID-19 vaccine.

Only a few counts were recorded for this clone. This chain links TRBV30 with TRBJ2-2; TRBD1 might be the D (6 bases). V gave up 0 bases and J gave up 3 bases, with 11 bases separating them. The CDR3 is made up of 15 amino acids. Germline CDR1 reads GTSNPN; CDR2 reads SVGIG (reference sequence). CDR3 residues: CAWSVQGRYTGELFF. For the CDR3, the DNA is TGTGCCTGGAGTGTACAGGGAAGATACACCGGGGAGCTGTTTTTT.

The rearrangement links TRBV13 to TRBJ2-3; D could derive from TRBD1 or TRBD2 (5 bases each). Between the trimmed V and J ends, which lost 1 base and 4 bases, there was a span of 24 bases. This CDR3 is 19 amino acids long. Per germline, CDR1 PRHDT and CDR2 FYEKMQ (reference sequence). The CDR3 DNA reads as TGTGCCAGCAGCTTAGCTCCCGGATCTGGGCAGGGAGACGCAGATACGCAGTATTTT. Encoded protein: CASSLAPGSGQGDADTQYF.

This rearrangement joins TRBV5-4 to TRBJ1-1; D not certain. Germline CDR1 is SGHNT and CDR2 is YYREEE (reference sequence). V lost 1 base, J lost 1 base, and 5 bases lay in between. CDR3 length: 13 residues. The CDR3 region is CASSLSANTEAFF. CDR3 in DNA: TGTGCCAGCAGCTTGTCGGCGAACACTGAAGCTTTCTTT. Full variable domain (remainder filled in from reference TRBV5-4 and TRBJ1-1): ETGVTQSPTHLIKTRGQQVTLRCSSQSGHNTVSWYQQALGQGPQFIFQYYREEENGRGNFPPRFSGLQFPNYSSELNVNALELDDSALYLCASSLSANTEAFFGQGTRLTVV.

CDR3 in amino acids: CASSPRISYGYTF. Here the CDR3 DNA reads TGTGCCAGCAGTCCACGGATCAGCTATGGCTACACCTTC. The chain employs TRBV28 and TRBJ1-2; D call uncertain. Trimming took 5 bases from V and 4 from J, leaving 11 bases between them. CDR1 is MDHEN, CDR2 SYDVKM, per germline. CDR3 length equals 13 residues.

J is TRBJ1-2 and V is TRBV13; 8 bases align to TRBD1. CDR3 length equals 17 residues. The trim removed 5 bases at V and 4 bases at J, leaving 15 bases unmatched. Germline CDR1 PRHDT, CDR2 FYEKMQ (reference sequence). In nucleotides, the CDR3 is TGTGCCAGCAGCACGCCGCCGCGGGGACAGGAAAGCTATGGCTACACCTTC. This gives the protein CASSTPPRGQESYGYTF. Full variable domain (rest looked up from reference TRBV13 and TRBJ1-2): AAGVIQSPRHLIKEKRETATLKCYPIPRHDTVYWYQQGPGQDPQFLISFYEKMQSDKGSIPDRFSAQQFSDYHSELNMSSLELGDSALYFCASSTPPRGQESYGYTFGSGTRLTVV.

CDR3 sequence (DNA): TGTGCCAGCAGCCAAGATGGGGGACAGGGTGGAAACACCATATATTTT. Amino acids: CASSQDGGQGGNTIYF. The chain has TRBV4-2 and TRBJ1-3; 9 bases line up with TRBD1. This CDR3 comprises 16 residues. The trim removed 0 bases at V and 3 bases at J, leaving 3 bases unmatched. Germline values: CDR1 LGHNA, CDR2 YNFKEQ.

The CDR3 loop reads CASSPTGLGAAQYF. In DNA form, the CDR3 reads TGTGCCAGCAGCCCAACAGGCCTTGGCGCGGCCCAGTACTTC. The chain uses TRBV7-6 and TRBJ2-5; tentatively, D is TRBD1 (5 bases). The V gene's germline CDR1 is SGHVS and CDR2 FNYEAQ. The CDR3 has 14 amino acids. Trimming pared 5 bases from V and 9 bases from J, leaving 19 bases between. The full variable domain, in which reference TRBV7-6 and TRBJ2-5 provide the parts outside the CDR3, is GAGVSQSPRYKVTKRGQDVALRCDPISGHVSLYWYRQALGQGPEFLTYFNYEAQQDKSGLPNDRFSAERPEGSISTLTIQRTEQRDSAMYRCASSPTGLGAAQYFGPGTRLLVL.

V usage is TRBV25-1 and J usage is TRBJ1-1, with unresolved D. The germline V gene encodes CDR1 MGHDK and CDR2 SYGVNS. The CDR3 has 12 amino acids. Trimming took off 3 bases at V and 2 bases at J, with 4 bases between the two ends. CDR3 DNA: TGTGCCAGCAGTGACCCCAACACTGAAGCTTTCTTT. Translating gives CASSDPNTEAFF.

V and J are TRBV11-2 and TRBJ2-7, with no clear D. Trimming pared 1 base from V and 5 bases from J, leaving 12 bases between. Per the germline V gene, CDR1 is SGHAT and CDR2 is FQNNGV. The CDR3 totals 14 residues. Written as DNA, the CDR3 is TGTGCCAGCAGCTTAGTATTCGGGCGCCACGAGCAGTACTTC. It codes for CASSLVFGRHEQYF.

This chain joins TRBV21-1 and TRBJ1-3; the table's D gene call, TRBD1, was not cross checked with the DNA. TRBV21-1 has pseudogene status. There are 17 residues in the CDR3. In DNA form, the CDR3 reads TGTGCCAGCAGCCCAAAGGCGACAGGGGCACTGGGAAACACCATATATTTT. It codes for CASSPKATGALGNTIYF.

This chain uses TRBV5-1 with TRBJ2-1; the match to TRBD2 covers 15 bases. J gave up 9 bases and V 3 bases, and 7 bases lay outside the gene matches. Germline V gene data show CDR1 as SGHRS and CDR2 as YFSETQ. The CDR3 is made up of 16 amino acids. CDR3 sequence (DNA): TGCGCCAGCAGCTGGGGACTAGCGGGAGGAATAGGTGAGCAGTTCTTC. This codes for CASSWGLAGGIGEQFF.

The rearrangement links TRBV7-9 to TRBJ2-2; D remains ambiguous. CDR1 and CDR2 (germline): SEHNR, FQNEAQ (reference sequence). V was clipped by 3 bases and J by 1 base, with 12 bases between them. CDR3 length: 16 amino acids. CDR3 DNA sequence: TGTGCCAGCAGCTTTTTGGGTGTGAGGAACACCGGGGAGCTGTTTTTT. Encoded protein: CASSFLGVRNTGELFF.

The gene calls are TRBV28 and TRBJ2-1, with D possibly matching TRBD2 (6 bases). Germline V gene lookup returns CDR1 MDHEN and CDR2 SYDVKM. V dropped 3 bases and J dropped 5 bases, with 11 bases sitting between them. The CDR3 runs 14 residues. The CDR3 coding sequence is TGTGCCAGCAGTTTCTGGAGGGGCGACAATGAGCAGTTCTTC. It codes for CASSFWRGDNEQFF.

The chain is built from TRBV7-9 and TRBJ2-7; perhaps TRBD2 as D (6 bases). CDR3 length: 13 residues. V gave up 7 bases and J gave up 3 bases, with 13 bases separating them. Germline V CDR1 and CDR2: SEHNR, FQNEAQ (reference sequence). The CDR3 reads CASTGTSFYEQYF. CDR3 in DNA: TGTGCCAGCACCGGGACTTCCTTCTACGAGCAGTACTTC.

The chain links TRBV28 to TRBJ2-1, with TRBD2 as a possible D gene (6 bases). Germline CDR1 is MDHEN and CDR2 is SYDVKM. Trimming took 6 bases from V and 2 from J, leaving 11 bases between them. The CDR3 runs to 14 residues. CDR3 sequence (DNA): TGTGCCAGCAGAGCGGGTTGGGCCTACAATGAGCAGTTCTTC. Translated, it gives CASRAGWAYNEQFF.

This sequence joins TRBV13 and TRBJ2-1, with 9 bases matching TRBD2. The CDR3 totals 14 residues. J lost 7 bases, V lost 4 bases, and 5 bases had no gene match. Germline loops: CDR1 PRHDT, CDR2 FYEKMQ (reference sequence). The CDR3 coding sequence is TGTGCCAGCAGCTCGCTAGGACTAGCGAATGAGCAGTTCTTC. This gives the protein CASSSLGLANEQFF.

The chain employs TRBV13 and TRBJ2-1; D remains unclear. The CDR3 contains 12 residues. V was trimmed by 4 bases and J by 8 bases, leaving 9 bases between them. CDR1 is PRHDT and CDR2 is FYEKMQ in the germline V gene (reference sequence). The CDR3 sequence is CASSSPFDEQFF. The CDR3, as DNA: TGTGCCAGCAGCTCCCCCTTCGATGAGCAGTTCTTC.

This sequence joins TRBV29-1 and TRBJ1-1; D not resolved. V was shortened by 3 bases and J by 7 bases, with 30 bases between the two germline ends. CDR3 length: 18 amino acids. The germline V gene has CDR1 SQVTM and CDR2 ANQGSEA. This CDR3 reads CSVDLAWGLLSTESEAFF. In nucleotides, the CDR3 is TGCAGCGTTGATCTGGCCTGGGGTCTCCTCTCTACGGAGAGTGAAGCTTTCTTT.

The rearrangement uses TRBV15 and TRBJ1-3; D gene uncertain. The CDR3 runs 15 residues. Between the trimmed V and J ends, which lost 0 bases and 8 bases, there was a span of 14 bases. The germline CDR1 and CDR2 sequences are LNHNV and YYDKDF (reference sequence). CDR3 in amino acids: CATSREKMYGDTIYF. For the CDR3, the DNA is TGTGCCACCAGCAGAGAGAAGATGTATGGGGACACCATATATTTT.

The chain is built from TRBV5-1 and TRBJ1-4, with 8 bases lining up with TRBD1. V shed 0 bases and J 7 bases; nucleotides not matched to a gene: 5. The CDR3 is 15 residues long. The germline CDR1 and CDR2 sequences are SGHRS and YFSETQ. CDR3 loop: CASSLVQGGGEKLFF. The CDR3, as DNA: TGCGCCAGCAGCTTGGTACAGGGGGGCGGTGAAAAACTGTTTTTT.

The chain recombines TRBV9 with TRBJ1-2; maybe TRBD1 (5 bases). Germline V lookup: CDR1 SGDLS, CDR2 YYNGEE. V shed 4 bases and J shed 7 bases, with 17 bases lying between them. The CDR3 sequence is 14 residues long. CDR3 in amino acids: CASSSSGGEGGYTF. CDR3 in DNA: TGTGCCAGCAGCTCTTCCGGGGGTGAAGGTGGCTACACCTTC. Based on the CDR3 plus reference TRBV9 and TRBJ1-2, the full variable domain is DSGVTQTPKHLITATGQRVTLRCSPRSGDLSVYWYQQSLDQGLQFLIQYYNGEERAKGNILERFSAQQFPDLHSELNLSSLELGDSALYFCASSSSGGEGGYTFGSGTRLTVV.

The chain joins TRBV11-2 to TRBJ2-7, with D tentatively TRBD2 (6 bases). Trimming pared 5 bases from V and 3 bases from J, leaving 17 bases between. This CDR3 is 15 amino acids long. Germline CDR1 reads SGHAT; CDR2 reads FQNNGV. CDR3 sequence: CASSPAGTDLYEQYF. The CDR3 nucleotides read TGTGCCAGCAGCCCAGCGGGTACAGACCTCTACGAGCAGTACTTC.

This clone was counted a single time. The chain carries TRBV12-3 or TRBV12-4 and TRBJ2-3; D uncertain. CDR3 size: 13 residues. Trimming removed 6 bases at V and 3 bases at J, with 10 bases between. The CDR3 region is CASSYGRTDTQYF. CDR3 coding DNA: TGTGCCAGCAGCTACGGGCGGACAGATACGCAGTATTTT.

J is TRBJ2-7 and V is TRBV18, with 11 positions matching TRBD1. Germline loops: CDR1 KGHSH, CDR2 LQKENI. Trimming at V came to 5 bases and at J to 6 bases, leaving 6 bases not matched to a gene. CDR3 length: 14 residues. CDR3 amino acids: CASSGQGALGEQYF. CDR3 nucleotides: TGTGCCAGCTCAGGACAGGGGGCGCTAGGCGAGCAGTACTTC. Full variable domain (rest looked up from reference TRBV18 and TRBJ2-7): NAGVMQNPRHLVRRRGQEARLRCSPMKGHSHVYWYRQLPEEGLKFMVYLQKENIIDESGMPKERFSAEFPKEGPSILRIQQVVRGDSAAYFCASSGQGALGEQYFGPGTRLTVT.

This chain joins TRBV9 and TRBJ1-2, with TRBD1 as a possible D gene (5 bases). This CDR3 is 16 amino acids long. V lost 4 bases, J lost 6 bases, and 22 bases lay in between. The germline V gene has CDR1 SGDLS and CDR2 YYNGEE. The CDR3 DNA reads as TGTGCCAGCAGCCCCCGGGGGGTGGTTCGTTGGGATGGCTACACCTTC. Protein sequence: CASSPRGVVRWDGYTF.

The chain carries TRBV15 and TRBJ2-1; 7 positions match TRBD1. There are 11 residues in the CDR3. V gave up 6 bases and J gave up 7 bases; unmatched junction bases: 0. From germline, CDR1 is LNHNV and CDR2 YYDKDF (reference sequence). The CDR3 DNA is TGTGCCACCAGGACAGGGAATGAGCAGTTCTTC. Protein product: CATRTGNEQFF.

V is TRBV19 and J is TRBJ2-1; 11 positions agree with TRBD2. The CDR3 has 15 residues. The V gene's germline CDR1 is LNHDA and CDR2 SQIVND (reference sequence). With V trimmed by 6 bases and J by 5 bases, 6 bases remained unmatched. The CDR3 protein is CASRHPGLADNEQFF. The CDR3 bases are TGTGCCAGTAGACACCCGGGACTAGCGGACAATGAGCAGTTCTTC.

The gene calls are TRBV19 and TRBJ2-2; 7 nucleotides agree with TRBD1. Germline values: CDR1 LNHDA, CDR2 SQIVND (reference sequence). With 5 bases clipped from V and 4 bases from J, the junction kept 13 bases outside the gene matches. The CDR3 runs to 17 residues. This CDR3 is CASSAGRGGSSTGELFF. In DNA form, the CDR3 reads TGTGCCAGTAGTGCCGGGCGAGGGGGCTCGAGCACCGGGGAGCTGTTTTTT.

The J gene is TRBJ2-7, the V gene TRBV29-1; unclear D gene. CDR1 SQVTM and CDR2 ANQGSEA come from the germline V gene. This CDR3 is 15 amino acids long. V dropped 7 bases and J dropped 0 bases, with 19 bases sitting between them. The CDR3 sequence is CSALVTKPFSYEQYF. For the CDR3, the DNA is TGCAGCGCCCTAGTGACAAAGCCTTTCTCCTACGAGCAGTACTTC.

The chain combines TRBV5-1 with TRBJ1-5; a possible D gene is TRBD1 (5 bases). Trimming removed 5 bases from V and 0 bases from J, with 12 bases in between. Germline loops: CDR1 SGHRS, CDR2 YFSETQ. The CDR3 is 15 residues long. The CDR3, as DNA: TGCGCCAGCAGTTCCGGGGCCGATAGCAATCAGCCCCAGCATTTT. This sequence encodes CASSSGADSNQPQHF. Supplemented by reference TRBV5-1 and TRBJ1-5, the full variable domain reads KAGVTQTPRYLIKTRGQQVTLSCSPISGHRSVSWYQQTPGQGLQFLFEYFSETQRNKGNFPGRFSGRQFSNSRSEMNVSTLELGDSALYLCASSSGADSNQPQHFGDGTRLSIL.

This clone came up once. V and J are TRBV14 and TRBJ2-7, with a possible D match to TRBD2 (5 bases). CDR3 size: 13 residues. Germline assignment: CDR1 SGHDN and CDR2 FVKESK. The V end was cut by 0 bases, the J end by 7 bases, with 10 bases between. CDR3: CASSQDRTGEQYF. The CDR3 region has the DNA TGTGCCAGCAGCCAAGATAGGACTGGAGAGCAGTACTTC.

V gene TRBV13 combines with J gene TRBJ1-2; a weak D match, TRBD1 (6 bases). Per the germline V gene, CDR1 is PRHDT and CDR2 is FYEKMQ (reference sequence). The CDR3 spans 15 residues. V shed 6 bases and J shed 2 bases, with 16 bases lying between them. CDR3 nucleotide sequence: TGTGCCAGCAGACAAACAGGGAACGTGAACTATGGCTACACCTTC. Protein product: CASRQTGNVNYGYTF.